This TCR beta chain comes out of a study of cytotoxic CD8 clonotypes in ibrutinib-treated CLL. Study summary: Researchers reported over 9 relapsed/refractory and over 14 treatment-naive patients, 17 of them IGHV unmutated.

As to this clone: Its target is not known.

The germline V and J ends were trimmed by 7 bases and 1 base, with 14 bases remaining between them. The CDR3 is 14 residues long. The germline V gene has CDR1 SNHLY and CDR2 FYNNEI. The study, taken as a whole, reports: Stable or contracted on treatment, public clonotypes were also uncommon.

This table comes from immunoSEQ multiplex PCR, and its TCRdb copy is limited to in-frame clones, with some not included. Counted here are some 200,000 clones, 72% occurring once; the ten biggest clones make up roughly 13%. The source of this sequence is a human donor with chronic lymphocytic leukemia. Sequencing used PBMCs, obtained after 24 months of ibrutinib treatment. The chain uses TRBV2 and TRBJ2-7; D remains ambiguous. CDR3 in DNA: TGTGCCAGCACTCGGTCTACTAATTCCTACGAGCAGTACTTC. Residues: CASTRSTNSYEQYF.